Each of the 28 T cell receptor beta chains below was sequenced from the same sample in a study of cytomegalovirus exposure and HLA in healthy donors. The primer mix had 60 Vbeta and 13 Jbeta primers. The protocol was immunoSEQ multiplex PCR, while the TCRdb copy is restricted to in-frame clones and leaves out a portion. The sample comprises more than 140,000 clones, around four fifths of which are singletons, and 1.9% rests with the top ten. The sample consisted of PBMCs. These receptors all come from a woman aged 40 to 50 in good health and CMV-seronegative.

The chain has TRBV5-1 and TRBJ2-3; maybe TRBD1 (5 bases). V was cut by 0 bases and J by 4 bases, with 15 bases left in between. CDR1 is SGHRS and CDR2 is YFSETQ in the germline V gene. The CDR3 sequence is 16 residues long. CDR3: CASSLVVRGGPDTQYF. CDR3 nucleotide sequence: TGCGCCAGCAGCTTGGTAGTTAGGGGTGGTCCAGATACGCAGTATTTT.

This clone has a single count. The V call is TRBV18, the J call TRBJ2-2; TRBD1 aligns across 11 bases. Germline CDR1 KGHSH, CDR2 LQKENI. The CDR3 is 17 amino acids. The V and J ends lost 1 base and 7 bases, in that order; junction bases with no gene match: 8. The CDR3 DNA follows: TGTGCCAGCTCACCACTCATTGGACAGGGGGCCGACGGGGAGCTGTTTTTT. This translates into CASSPLIGQGADGELFF.

V gene TRBV27 combines with J gene TRBJ1-2; 9 bases fit TRBD1. This CDR3 has 13 amino acids. After removal of 7 bases from V and 8 bases from J, the junction contained 8 bases not matched to a gene. CDR1 is MNHEY and CDR2 is SMNVEV in the germline V gene (reference sequence). CDR3 sequence reads: CASMTGGREGYTF. CDR3 bases: TGTGCCAGCATGACAGGGGGTAGGGAAGGCTACACCTTC.

Comments on this clone: A junction boundary mismatches the germline segment, possibly from a read error. The sample has other DNA sequences that encode this CDR3 too. The J gene is TRBJ2-7, the V gene TRBV7-8; the D gene is possibly TRBD2 (5 bases). The CDR3 is 13 amino acids. Germline V gene sequence: CDR1 SGHVS, CDR2 FQNEAQ. The CDR3 region is CAGSGGLTYEQYF. CDR3 nucleotide sequence: TGCGCTGGGTCGGGCGGGTTAACCTACGAGCAGTACTTC.

This rearrangement joins TRBV5-4 to TRBJ2-3; 7 nucleotides line up with TRBD1. Germline V gene data show CDR1 as SGHNT and CDR2 as YYREEE (reference sequence). Trimming cost V 3 bases and J 6 bases; bases outside gene matches: 10. This CDR3 has 15 residues. The CDR3 nucleotides are TGTGCCAGCAGCTCTCGACAGGGTGATAGGGATACGCAGTATTTT. It codes for CASSSRQGDRDTQYF.

CDR3 DNA sequence: TGTGCCAGCAGCCCGGGCGGGGGTCCGTCCTACGAGCAGTACTTC. Its protein is CASSPGGGPSYEQYF. This chain uses TRBV7-9 with TRBJ2-7; 7 bases align to TRBD2. The CDR3 runs 15 residues. Germline CDR1 SEHNR, CDR2 FQNEAQ (reference sequence). Trimming cost V 5 bases and J 1 base; bases outside gene matches: 8.

This clone was found once. The genes are TRBV18 and TRBJ1-6; D gene ambiguous. The germline V gene encodes CDR1 KGHSH and CDR2 LQKENI. This CDR3 has 12 amino acids. V was trimmed by 6 bases and J by 13 bases, leaving 13 bases between them. The CDR3: CASSPQSGPLHF. The DNA for the CDR3 is TGTGCCAGCTCGCCCCAGTCTGGCCCCCTCCACTTT.

The V call is TRBV18, the J call TRBJ2-1, with TRBD2 as a possible D gene (6 bases). V was pared by 0 bases and J by 0 bases, with 6 bases between. The CDR3 covers 15 residues. From germline, CDR1 is KGHSH and CDR2 LQKENI. The CDR3 nucleotides are TGTGCCAGCTCACCACCCGGGAGCTCCTACAATGAGCAGTTCTTC. This encodes CASSPPGSSYNEQFF.

The genes are TRBV4-3 and TRBJ2-7, with 12 bases aligning to TRBD2. In germline, CDR1 is LGHNA, CDR2 YSLEER. J lost 4 bases, V lost 4 bases, and 5 bases had no gene match. The CDR3 has 15 residues. CDR3 sequence: CASSRRLAGVYEQYF. In DNA, the CDR3 is TGCGCCAGCAGCCGAAGACTAGCGGGAGTGTACGAGCAGTACTTC.

CDR3 residues: CASMGVGGPETQYF. CDR3 nucleotides: TGTGCCAGCATGGGGGTGGGGGGGCCAGAGACCCAGTACTTC. The V and J genes are TRBV28 and TRBJ2-5; tentatively, D is TRBD2 (7 bases). V gave up 7 bases and J gave up 4 bases, with 16 bases separating them. The CDR3 spans 14 residues. Germline V CDR1 and CDR2: MDHEN, SYDVKM. The full variable domain, its missing parts supplied by reference TRBV28 and TRBJ2-5, is DVKVTQSSRYLVKRTGEKVFLECVQDMDHENMFWYRQDPGLGLRLIYFSYDVKMKEKGDIPEGYSVSREKKERFSLILESASTNQTSMYLCASMGVGGPETQYFGPGTRLLVL.

This chain uses TRBV7-2 with TRBJ2-7; D unresolved. V was clipped by 1 base and J by 4 bases, with 8 bases between them. Looked up from germline, CDR1 is SGHTA and CDR2 is FQGNSA. The CDR3 is made up of 13 amino acids. CDR3: CASSLVRKYEQYF. The DNA for the CDR3 is TGTGCCAGCAGCTTAGTCAGGAAATACGAGCAGTACTTC.

This chain joins TRBV18 and TRBJ2-5; TRBD2 agrees at 10 bases. Germline CDR1 and CDR2: KGHSH and LQKENI. This CDR3 has 16 amino acids. Germline trimming cut 0 bases from V and 4 bases from J; bases unmatched to any gene: 5. CDR3 sequence (DNA): TGTGCCAGCTCACCACCCCTAGCGGGGGTGTTAGAGACCCAGTACTTC. It translates to CASSPPLAGVLETQYF.

The chain links TRBV5-6 to TRBJ2-3, with D perhaps matching TRBD2 (5 bases). The CDR3 contains 17 residues. Trimming took off 3 bases at V and 0 bases at J, with 17 bases between the two ends. CDR1 and CDR2 from the germline V gene are SGHDT and YYEEEE. The CDR3 region is CASSSNWEADSTDTQYF. Here the CDR3 DNA reads TGTGCCAGCAGCTCCAATTGGGAAGCGGATAGCACAGATACGCAGTATTTT.

The sample holds one count of this clone. The chain combines TRBV6-5 with TRBJ1-3, with D possibly being TRBD1 (5 bases). Per germline, CDR1 MNHEY and CDR2 SVGAGI. This CDR3 contains 15 residues. Trimming cost V 7 bases and J 0 bases, with 13 bases left between them. This CDR3 is CASTRQPYSGNTIYF. CDR3 DNA sequence: TGTGCCAGCACCCGACAGCCCTACTCTGGAAACACCATATATTTT.

The table lists this clone with a count of one. V is TRBV4-2 and J is TRBJ2-3; D may be TRBD2 (5 bases). The V end lost 1 base, the J end lost 0 bases, and 14 bases lay between the germline ends. The CDR3 consists of 17 residues. Looked up from germline, CDR1 is LGHNA and CDR2 is YNFKEQ. Here the CDR3 DNA reads TGTGCCAGCAGCCAAGGGAGCCGACTAACTAGCACAGATACGCAGTATTTT. This encodes CASSQGSRLTSTDTQYF.

The CDR3 nucleotides are TGCGCCAGCAGCTTGGGTTTCGGTATCTCCTACAATGAGCAGTTCTTC. This encodes CASSLGFGISYNEQFF. This rearrangement joins TRBV5-1 to TRBJ2-1; D gene uncertain. The length of the CDR3 is 16 residues. With 0 bases removed from V and 0 bases from J, the gap between germline ends came to 10 bases. CDR1 and CDR2 from the germline V gene are SGHRS and YFSETQ.

The V gene is TRBV14, the J gene TRBJ2-3, with 11 bases lining up with TRBD1. Germline CDR1 SGHDN, CDR2 FVKESK. The CDR3 consists of 16 residues. The trim removed 3 bases at V and 4 bases at J, leaving 6 bases unmatched. CDR3 residues: CASSHTRTGGSDTQYF. CDR3 DNA: TGTGCCAGCAGCCATACACGGACAGGGGGCTCAGATACGCAGTATTTT.

The chain uses TRBV2 and TRBJ1-2, with D maybe TRBD1 (6 bases). Between the trimmed V and J ends, which lost 7 bases and 5 bases, there was a span of 14 bases. The germline V gene has CDR1 SNHLY and CDR2 FYNNEI. This CDR3 comprises 13 residues. CDR3 sequence (DNA): TGTGCCAGCATCAGCACAGGGTCGTATGGCTACACCTTC. This sequence encodes CASISTGSYGYTF.

V usage is TRBV27 and J usage is TRBJ2-7, with D possibly TRBD2 on 6 matching bases. Trimming removed 7 bases at V and 0 bases at J, with 13 bases between. Per germline, CDR1 MNHEY and CDR2 SMNVEV (reference sequence). The CDR3 length is 14 residues. The CDR3 DNA follows: TGTGCCAGCAAACCTAGCGCCAGCTCCTACGAGCAGTACTTC. Protein sequence: CASKPSASSYEQYF.

The chain carries TRBV5-8 and TRBJ1-1; D uncertain. The CDR3 is 15 residues long. CDR1 and CDR2 (germline): SGHTS, YDEGEE. V dropped 0 bases and J dropped 1 base, with 10 bases sitting between them. The DNA for the CDR3 is TGTGCCAGCAGCTTGGGATCTAAACGGAACACTGAAGCTTTCTTT. Residues: CASSLGSKRNTEAFF. The full variable domain, with the rest looked up from reference TRBV5-8 and TRBJ1-1, is EAGVTQSPTHLIKTRGQQATLRCSPISGHTSVYWYQQALGLGLQFLLWYDEGEERNRGNFPPRFSGRQFPNYSSELNVNALELEDSALYLCASSLGSKRNTEAFFGQGTRLTVV.

This chain joins TRBV7-9 and TRBJ1-2; TRBD1 aligns across 7 bases. The trim removed 3 bases at V and 3 bases at J, leaving 4 bases unmatched. The CDR3 totals 14 residues. Germline CDR1 and CDR2: SEHNR and FQNEAQ (reference sequence). CDR3 sequence: CASSFITGDYGYTF. In DNA form, the CDR3 reads TGTGCCAGCAGCTTTATAACAGGGGACTATGGCTACACCTTC.

V gene TRBV5-6 combines with J gene TRBJ2-1; the D gene is possibly TRBD1 (5 bases). Germline V gives CDR1 SGHDT, CDR2 YYEEEE. CDR3 size: 14 residues. Trimming cost V 0 bases and J 6 bases, with 10 bases left between them. CDR3 in DNA: TGTGCCAGCAGCTTGGTGAACAGGCGCAATGAGCAGTTCTTC. Its translation is CASSLVNRRNEQFF.

This sequence joins TRBV11-3 and TRBJ2-7; 10 bases are a match to TRBD1. The V gene end was trimmed by 5 bases and the J gene end by 3 bases; junction bases not matched to a gene: 7. The CDR3 has 15 residues. Germline CDR1 reads SGHNT; CDR2 reads YENEEA. As DNA, the CDR3 is TGTGCCAGCAGCATAACCGGGACAGGGGACTACGAGCAGTACTTC. Translation gives CASSITGTGDYEQYF.

The chain employs TRBV2 and TRBJ2-2; D is unclear. The CDR3 is 13 amino acids. Germline values: CDR1 SNHLY, CDR2 FYNNEI. The V and J ends lost 8 bases and 4 bases respectively, with 11 bases between them. DNA for the CDR3: TGTGCCAGCGGGCCAGCCACCACCGGGGAGCTGTTTTTT. The encoded protein is CASGPATTGELFF.

This sequence joins TRBV5-6 and TRBJ1-2; tentative D call: TRBD1 (5 bases). The V gene lost 4 bases and the J gene lost 6 bases, with 19 bases spanning the gap. The length of the CDR3 is 15 residues. From germline, CDR1 is SGHDT and CDR2 YYEEEE. The CDR3 nucleotides are TGTGCCAGCAGCCTCAATACAGGACGGCAAGATGGCTACACCTTC. This gives the protein CASSLNTGRQDGYTF.

The genes are TRBV7-9 and TRBJ2-1; the match to TRBD2 covers 9 bases. After removal of 0 bases from V and 2 bases from J, the junction contained 2 bases not matched to a gene. In germline, CDR1 is SEHNR, CDR2 FQNEAQ (reference sequence). The CDR3 spans 16 residues. CDR3 amino acids: CASSLALAGAYNEQFF. The CDR3 DNA reads as TGTGCCAGCAGCTTAGCTTTAGCGGGAGCCTACAATGAGCAGTTCTTC.

The V gene is TRBV4-1, the J gene TRBJ1-1; D gene ambiguous. Germline CDR1 MGHRA, CDR2 YSYEKL. Trimming stripped 1 base from V and 1 base from J, with 4 bases between. This CDR3 has 13 amino acids. CDR3 nucleotides: TGCGCCAGCAGCCAAGGAGCGAACACTGAAGCTTTCTTT. It encodes CASSQGANTEAFF.

This CDR3 reads CASSLDTAITEAFF. The CDR3 DNA is TGTGCCAGTAGCTTGGACACGGCTATCACTGAAGCTTTCTTT. The chain has TRBV19 and TRBJ1-1; TRBD1 is a possible D gene (5 bases). Trimming took off 6 bases at V and 4 bases at J, with 15 bases between the two ends. CDR1 is LNHDA and CDR2 is SQIVND in the germline V gene (reference sequence). The CDR3 length is 14 residues.